Listed below are T cell receptor beta chains from one sample, sequenced in a study of PD-1 blockade in classical Hodgkin lymphoma. Assay: immunoSEQ multiplex PCR; the TCRdb copy retains only in-frame clones and omits some. The data hold some 93,000 clones, with just under 95% observed a single time. Sequencing was performed on peripheral blood mononuclear cells (PBMCs), taken at baseline. Every receptor here comes from a human donor with classical Hodgkin lymphoma. The CDR3 runs from the conserved cysteine through the conserved F or W. A D gene is named only where the DNA matches it firmly. Rows may omit the clone size; those that give it use once, few, many or a size class.

abundance,j_gene,d_gene,len,v_gene,CDR3nt,CDR3aa
-,TRBJ1-4,-,19,TRBV5-6,TGTGCCAGCAGCCCCCAATCGCGTTGGACGGGTGCAACTAATGAAAAACTGTTTTTT,CASSPQSRWTGATNEKLFF
-,TRBJ2-3,-,12,TRBV6-4,TGTGCCAGCAGTGACTACACAGATACGCAGTATTTT,CASSDYTDTQYF
-,TRBJ2-3,-,13,TRBV7-3,TGTGCCAGCAGCTTACCCCCCGGAGATACGCAGTATTTT,CASSLPPGDTQYF
-,TRBJ2-7,-,14,TRBV6-6,TGTGCCAGCAGAAAAGGACAGACTGCCTACGAGCAGTACTTC,CASRKGQTAYEQYF
-,TRBJ2-6,-,15,TRBV10-2,TGCGCCAGCAGTGATCGCGTCTCTGGGGCCAACGTCCTGACTTTC,CASSDRVSGANVLTF
once,TRBJ2-3,TRBD2,13,TRBV19,TGTGCCAGTAGTAATGGGAGGGAGAGTACGCAGTATTTT,CASSNGRESTQYF
-,TRBJ2-7,TRBD1,15,TRBV4-1,TGCGCCAGCAGCCAGCTGACAGGGGGTAGATACGAGCAGTACTTC,CASSQLTGGRYEQYF
-,TRBJ1-2,TRBD1,15,TRBV4-1,TGCGCCAGCAGCCCAGGGCAGGGGACAGGTGGCGGCTACACCTTC,CASSPGQGTGGGYTF
-,TRBJ2-3,TRBD2,17,TRBV2,TGTGCCAGAAATGGACTAGCGGGAGGGGTTGGCACAGATACGCAGTATTTT,CARNGLAGGVGTDTQYF
-,TRBJ1-1,-,11,TRBV25-1,TGTGCCAGCGGGGACAATCCTAAAGCTTTCTTT,CASGDNPKAFF
few,TRBJ1-5,-,11,TRBV28,TGTGCCAGCAGTTTCGGTCAGCCCCAGCATTTT,CASSFGQPQHF
-,TRBJ1-2,TRBD1,13,TRBV29-1,TGCAGCGTTGAACGGGGACAGATAGATGGCTACACCTTC,CSVERGQIDGYTF
-,TRBJ2-1,-,12,TRBV28,TGTGCCACCCGGGGCCGCGTGGTGCAGCAGTTCTTC,CATRGRVVQQFF
-,TRBJ1-4,-,13,TRBV6-6,TGTGCCAGCAGTTTGGACAGTAATGAAAAACTGTTTTTT,CASSLDSNEKLFF
-,TRBJ1-2,-,12,TRBV5-1,TGCGCCAGCAGCTTAGGGCAGTATGGCTACACCTTC,CASSLGQYGYTF
-,TRBJ2-1,-,15,TRBV4-1,TGCGCCAGCAGCCAAGACGGGACTGGGGACAATGAGCAGTTCTTC,CASSQDGTGDNEQFF
-,TRBJ2-7,-,14,TRBV7-9,TGTGCCAGCAGCTTCCCACGGGAACGCTACGAGCAGTACTTC,CASSFPRERYEQYF
-,TRBJ1-5,-,15,TRBV19,TGTGCCAGTAGGGGGAGTGGCAGATACAATCAGCCCCAGCATTTT,CASRGSGRYNQPQHF
-,TRBJ2-7,TRBD2,14,TRBV5-4,TGTGCCAGCAGCTCGGGGGGGGGTCCCTACGAGCAGTACTTC,CASSSGGGPYEQYF
-,TRBJ1-2,-,14,TRBV4-1,TGCGCCAGCAGCCAACGGGGGGGGAACTATGGCTACACCTTC,CASSQRGGNYGYTF
-,TRBJ1-4,TRBD1,14,TRBV6-5,TGTGCCAGCAGTTACTCGAACAGGGGCGAAAAACTGTTTTTT,CASSYSNRGEKLFF
-,TRBJ2-5,-,13,TRBV5-4,TGTGCCAGCACGTTGGCGTACCAAGAGACCCAGTACTTC,CASTLAYQETQYF
-,TRBJ1-1,-,11,TRBV20-1,TGCAGTGCTAGCCCGAACACTGAAGCTTTCTTT,CSASPNTEAFF
-,TRBJ1-5,-,15,TRBV27,TGTGCCAGCAGTTTATCGGCGCGCCTGGGGGAGCCCCAGCATTTT,CASSLSARLGEPQHF
-,TRBJ2-3,TRBD1,14,TRBV28,TGTGCCAGCAGTCCCGGACAGGGAACAGATACGCAGTATTTT,CASSPGQGTDTQYF
-,TRBJ1-1,-,16,TRBV7-9,TGTGCCAGCAGCCCTACAGGTGGGGCCAGGAACACTGAAGCTTTCTTT,CASSPTGGARNTEAFF